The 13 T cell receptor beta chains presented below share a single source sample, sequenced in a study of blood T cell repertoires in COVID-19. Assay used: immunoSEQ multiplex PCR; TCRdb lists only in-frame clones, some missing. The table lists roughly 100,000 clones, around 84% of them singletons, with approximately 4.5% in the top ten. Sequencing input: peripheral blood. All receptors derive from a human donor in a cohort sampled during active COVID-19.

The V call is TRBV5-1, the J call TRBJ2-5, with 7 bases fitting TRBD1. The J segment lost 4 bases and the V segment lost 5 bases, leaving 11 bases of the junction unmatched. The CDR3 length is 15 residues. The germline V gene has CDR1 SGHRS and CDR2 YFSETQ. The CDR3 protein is CASSRTGLRSETQYF. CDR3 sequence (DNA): TGCGCCAGCAGTAGGACAGGCCTCCGGTCAGAGACCCAGTACTTC.

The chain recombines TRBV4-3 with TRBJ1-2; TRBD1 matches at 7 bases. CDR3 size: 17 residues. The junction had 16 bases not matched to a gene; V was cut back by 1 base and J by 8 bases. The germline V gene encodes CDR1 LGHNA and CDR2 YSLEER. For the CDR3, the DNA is TGCGCCAGCAGCCAAGGGAGACGGGGCAGGGGGTATAACGGCTACACCTTC. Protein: CASSQGRRGRGYNGYTF.

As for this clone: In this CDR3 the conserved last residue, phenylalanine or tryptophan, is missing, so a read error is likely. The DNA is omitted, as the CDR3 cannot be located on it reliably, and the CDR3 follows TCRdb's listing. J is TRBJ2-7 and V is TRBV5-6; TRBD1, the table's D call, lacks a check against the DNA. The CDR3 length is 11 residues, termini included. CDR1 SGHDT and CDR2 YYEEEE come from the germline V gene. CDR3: CASSPRQVNLL.

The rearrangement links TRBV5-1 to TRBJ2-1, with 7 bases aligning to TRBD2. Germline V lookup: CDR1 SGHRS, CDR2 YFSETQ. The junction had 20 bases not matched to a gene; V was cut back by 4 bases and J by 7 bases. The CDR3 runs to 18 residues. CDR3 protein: CASSPSARGGWGGNEQFF. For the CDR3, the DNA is TGCGCCAGCAGCCCCTCCGCCCGAGGAGGGTGGGGGGGGAATGAGCAGTTCTTC.

DNA of the CDR3: TGCGCCAGCAGCCCTACTAGCAATCAGCCCCAGCATTTT. Amino acid sequence: CASSPTSNQPQHF. This chain connects TRBV4-3 to TRBJ1-5; no definite D call. CDR1 LGHNA and CDR2 YSLEER come from the germline V gene. Deletions cut 4 bases from V and 0 bases from J, with 4 bases between. This CDR3 spans 13 amino acids.

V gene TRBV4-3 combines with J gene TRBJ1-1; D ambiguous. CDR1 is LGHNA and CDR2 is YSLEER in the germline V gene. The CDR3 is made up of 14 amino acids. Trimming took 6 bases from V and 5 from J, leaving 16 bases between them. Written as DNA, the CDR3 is TGCGCCAGCAGTGACACCAGGATAGAGACTGAAGCTTTCTTT. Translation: CASSDTRIETEAFF.

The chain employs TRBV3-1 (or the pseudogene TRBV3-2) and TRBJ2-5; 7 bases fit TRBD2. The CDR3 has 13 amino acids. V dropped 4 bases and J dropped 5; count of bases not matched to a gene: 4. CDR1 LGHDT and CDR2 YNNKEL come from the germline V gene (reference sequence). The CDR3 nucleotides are TGTGCCAGCAGCCCAAGCGGGGTGGAGACCCAGTACTTC. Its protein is CASSPSGVETQYF.

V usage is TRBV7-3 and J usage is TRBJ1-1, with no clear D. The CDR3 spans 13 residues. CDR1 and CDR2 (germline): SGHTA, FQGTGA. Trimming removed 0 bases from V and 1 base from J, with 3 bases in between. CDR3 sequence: CASSLTKNTEAFF. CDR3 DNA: TGTGCCAGCAGCTTAACTAAGAACACTGAAGCTTTCTTT.

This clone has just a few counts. CDR3 sequence (DNA): TGTGCCAGCAGCTTGGGACAGGGGCCTCCCCCCTATAGCAATCAGCCCCAGCATTTT. It yields the protein CASSLGQGPPPYSNQPQHF. The V and J genes are TRBV12-1 and TRBJ1-5; the DNA was not compared with TRBD1, the D call given in the table. TRBV12-1 is classified as a pseudogene. CDR3 length equals 19 residues.

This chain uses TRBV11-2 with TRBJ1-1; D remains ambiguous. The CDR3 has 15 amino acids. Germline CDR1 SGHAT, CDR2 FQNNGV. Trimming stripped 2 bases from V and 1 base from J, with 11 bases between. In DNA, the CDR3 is TGTGCCAGCAGCTTATGGCCTTCTCCGAACACTGAAGCTTTCTTT. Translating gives CASSLWPSPNTEAFF.

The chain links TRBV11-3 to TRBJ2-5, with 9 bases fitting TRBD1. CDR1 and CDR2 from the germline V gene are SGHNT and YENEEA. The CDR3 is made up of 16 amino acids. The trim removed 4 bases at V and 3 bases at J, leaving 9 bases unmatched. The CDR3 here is CASSSIDRGRKETQYF. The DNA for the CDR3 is TGTGCCAGCAGCTCCATCGACAGGGGGAGGAAAGAGACCCAGTACTTC.

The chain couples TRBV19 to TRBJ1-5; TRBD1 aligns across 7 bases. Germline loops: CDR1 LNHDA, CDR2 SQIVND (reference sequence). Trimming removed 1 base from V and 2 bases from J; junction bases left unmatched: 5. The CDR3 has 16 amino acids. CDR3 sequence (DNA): TGTGCCAGTAGTATAGGGCGACAGGGCGGCAATCAGCCCCAGCATTTT. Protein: CASSIGRQGGNQPQHF.

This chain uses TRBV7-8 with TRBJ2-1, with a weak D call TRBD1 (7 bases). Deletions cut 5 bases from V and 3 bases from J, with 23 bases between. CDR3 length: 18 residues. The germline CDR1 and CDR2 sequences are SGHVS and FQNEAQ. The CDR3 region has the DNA TGTGCCAGCAGCAAGATACCCGTCGGGGGACAGATCTACAATGAGCAGTTCTTC. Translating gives CASSKIPVGGQIYNEQFF.